Listed below are T cell receptor beta chains from one sample, sequenced in a study of T cells after yellow fever vaccination. TCRdb used MiXCR to reprocess the 5' RACE reads, holding one entry per CDR3 protein. The sample yields some 290,000 distinct CDR3 sequences, about 10% seen once. The starting material was CD4+ T cells sorted from PBMCs, obtained 45 days after the yellow fever booster vaccination. The receptor source for this set is a man aged 18 to 29 who received the YFV17D yellow fever vaccine. CDR3s include the opening cysteine and the closing phenylalanine or tryptophan. Each record gives: J gene, V gene, clone size, D gene, CDR3 DNA, CDR3 protein. A D gene is named only where the DNA matches it firmly. Size tells how often a clone was seen (once, few, many) or the class of an expanded clone, and some rows leave it out.

TRBJ2-1 TRBV6-6 - - TGTGCCAGCACCCTGGGACTTGATGAGCAGTTCTTC CASTLGLDEQFF
TRBJ2-3 TRBV19 - TRBD2 TGTGCCAGTAGTTCCGCTAGCGGGGGTACGCAGTATTTT CASSSASGGTQYF
TRBJ2-7 TRBV7-2 few - TGTGCCAGCAGCGATGACAGGTCCGAGCAGTACTTC CASSDDRSEQYF
TRBJ2-2 TRBV7-9 many - TGTGCCAGCAGGTTCACAGGGTCCGGGGAGCTGTTTTTT CASRFTGSGELFF
TRBJ2-5 TRBV28 - - TGTGCCAGCAGTAGACTTGGGACCCAGTACTTC CASSRLGTQYF
TRBJ2-1 TRBV4-3 few - TGCGCCAGCAGCCCCCAGGGGGGGCGAGAGCAGTTCTTC CASSPQGGREQFF
TRBJ1-2 TRBV7-9 few - TGTGCCAGCAGCTCGACAGCCTATGGCTACACCTTC CASSSTAYGYTF
TRBJ2-5 TRBV3-1 - - TGTGCCAGCAGCCAAGATCTACCCCGGCTAGCTGTAGTGGAGACCCAGTACTTC CASSQDLPRLAVVETQYF
TRBJ1-3 TRBV3-1 many - TGTGCCAGCAGCCAAGGGGACGGTGGAAACACCATATATTTT CASSQGDGGNTIYF
TRBJ1-2 TRBV7-2 many - TGTGCCAGCAGCTTAGAAGCTAATATTGGCTACACCTTC CASSLEANIGYTF
TRBJ2-1 TRBV11-1 - TRBD2 TGTGCCAGCAGCTATATCGGACTAGCGGGAACTGAGCAGTTCTTC CASSYIGLAGTEQFF
TRBJ2-2 TRBV27 - TRBD1 TGTGCCAGCAGTTTCGGCAGGGGGCTCACCGGGGAGCTGTTTTTT CASSFGRGLTGELFF
TRBJ2-1 TRBV11-2 many TRBD2 TGTGCCAGCAGCTTTCCTAGCGGGGGGCGACTGGGGAATGAGCAGTTCTTC CASSFPSGGRLGNEQFF
TRBJ2-7 TRBV5-5 - - TGTGCCAGCAGCGGGACCACGACCTACGAGCAGTACTTC CASSGTTTYEQYF
TRBJ2-1 TRBV6-2/TRBV6-3 - - TGTGCCAGCAGTCAAACTTTGGTCTACAATGAGCAGTTCTTC CASSQTLVYNEQFF
TRBJ1-2 TRBV12-3/TRBV12-4 many - TGTGCCAGCAGTCCCCAGGGTCGGTATGGCTACACCTTC CASSPQGRYGYTF
TRBJ1-1 TRBV4-2 few - TGTGCCAGCAGCCAAGTGGTCAGGGTAACTGAAGCTTTCTTT CASSQVVRVTEAFF
TRBJ1-1 TRBV18 few TRBD1 TGTGCCAGCTCAGCAGACAGGGGGCCGGGCACTGAAGCTTTCTTT CASSADRGPGTEAFF
TRBJ2-2 TRBV12-3/TRBV12-4 - TRBD2 TGTGCCAGCGGGGACGGACTCGGGGGGGGTTTTTTT CASGDGLGGGFF
TRBJ1-5 TRBV7-2 - TRBD1 TGTGCCAGCAGCTTAGGAGGGGGCAGAGGCAATCAGCCCCAGCATTTT CASSLGGGRGNQPQHF
TRBJ1-5 TRBV2 - - TGTGCCAGCACCAGGGAAGGTGGTCAGCCCCAGCATTTT CASTREGGQPQHF
TRBJ2-6 TRBV18 - - TGTGCCAGCTCAGAAGGGCCGTTCTCTGGGGCCAACGTCCTGAATTTC CASSEGPFSGANVLNF
TRBJ2-2 TRBV5-1 few - TGCGCCAGCAGCTTGGAAGGTCCGGGGCGACCTTCCGGGGAGCTGTTTTTT CASSLEGPGRPSGELFF
TRBJ2-3 TRBV28 many - TGTGCCAGCACGCCGTCGGGGGCTGCAGATACGCAGTATTTT CASTPSGAADTQYF
TRBJ2-3 TRBV28 - - TGTGCCAGCAGTTTTTTGGCGGCAGATACGCAGTATTTT CASSFLAADTQYF
TRBJ1-2 TRBV6-1 many - TGTGCCAGCAGTGCTCTCCGGGGGAACGGCTATGGCTACACCTTC CASSALRGNGYGYTF
TRBJ2-3 TRBV7-2 few TRBD2 TGTGCCAGCAGCCGGGGACTAGCGGGGGCCCCTCAGGATACGCAGTATTTT CASSRGLAGAPQDTQYF
TRBJ2-2 TRBV5-5 few - TGTGCCACTACCCGGTACGGGGAGCTGTTTTTT CATTRYGELFF
TRBJ1-2 TRBV5-5 - - TGTGCCAGCAGTTTCGACAGGTCCAGCCCCCCGGGCTACACCTTC CASSFDRSSPPGYTF
TRBJ1-4 TRBV5-6 - - TGTGCCAGCAGCTCCGGAACGCAGGGATGGGAAAAACTGTTTTTT CASSSGTQGWEKLFF
TRBJ1-3 TRBV29-1 few - TGCAGCGCCCAAGTTGGAAACACCATATATTTT CSAQVGNTIYF
TRBJ1-5 TRBV7-2 many - TGTGCCAGCAGCTTAGCGCCGGATCAGCCCCAGCATTTT CASSLAPDQPQHF
TRBJ1-6 TRBV6-5 few - TGTGCCAGCAGTTACGGTCCTGGGGCCCTCCACTTT CASSYGPGALHF
TRBJ1-4 TRBV25-1 many - TGTGCCAGCAGTGAGTTTGAAAAACTGTTTTTT CASSEFEKLFF
TRBJ1-2 TRBV9 - TRBD1 TGTGCCAGCAGCGACACCATCGGACAGGGAAACTATGGCTACACCTTC CASSDTIGQGNYGYTF
TRBJ2-2 TRBV5-1 few TRBD2 TGCGCCAGCAGCTTGGAGGCGGGGGGGAACACCGGGGAGCTGTTTTTT CASSLEAGGNTGELFF
TRBJ1-2 TRBV7-2 - TRBD1 TGTGCCAGCAGCTTAGACGGGGCCAGGGGGTATGGCTACACCTTC CASSLDGARGYGYTF
TRBJ2-2 TRBV6-1 many TRBD2 TGTGCCAGCAGTGAACGAGCGGGGCGTACCGGGGAGCTGTTTTTT CASSERAGRTGELFF
TRBJ2-1 TRBV5-5 many - TGTGCCAGCAGCCATCCCGGGGGAAGCAATGAGCAGTTCTTC CASSHPGGSNEQFF
TRBJ2-1 TRBV28 few - TGTGCCAGCAGTGGACGCGGGACAGCCTACAATGAGCAGTTCTTC CASSGRGTAYNEQFF
TRBJ1-2 TRBV20-1 few - TGCAGTGCTAGAGGAAGGTCCCTTGACTATGGCTACACCTTC CSARGRSLDYGYTF
TRBJ2-7 TRBV12-3/TRBV12-4 few - TGTGCCAGCAGTTCCGGAGGGTCCTCTCCCGGGGGCCAGTACTTC CASSSGGSSPGGQYF
TRBJ1-5 TRBV20-1 - - TGCAGCACCTTGGGGACCCCCTTACAGCCCCAGCATTTT CSTLGTPLQPQHF
TRBJ2-1 TRBV6-2/TRBV6-3 few - TGTGCCAGCAGGAATCTGGGGGTATTGGATGAGCAGTTCTTC CASRNLGVLDEQFF
TRBJ1-5 TRBV7-2 few TRBD1 TGTGCCAGCAGCTTAGTTTCAGGGACAGGGTCGAATCAGCCCCAGCATTTT CASSLVSGTGSNQPQHF
TRBJ2-7 TRBV9 - - TGTGCCAGCAGCGTAGCTCTGGTAGCGAGGGCCTACGAGCAGTACTTC CASSVALVARAYEQYF
TRBJ1-6 TRBV12-3/TRBV12-4 - - TGTGCCAGCAGTTTCGGGGGGCGGGATTCACCCCTCCACTTT CASSFGGRDSPLHF
TRBJ1-2 TRBV7-2 - - TGTGCCAGCAGGCGGACAGCCTATGGCTACACCTTC CASRRTAYGYTF
TRBJ2-2 TRBV9 many - TGTGCCAGCAGCTCTCGAGCCACCGGGGAGCTGTTTTTT CASSSRATGELFF
TRBJ2-3 TRBV7-3 many - TGTGCCAGCACTGGGGGGAACACAGATACGCAGTATTTT CASTGGNTDTQYF
TRBJ1-2 TRBV7-2 few - TGTGCCAGCACCCCCCGGGGCAGGCTTAGCGGCTACACCTTC CASTPRGRLSGYTF
TRBJ2-3 TRBV6-2/TRBV6-3 few TRBD2 TGTGCCAGCAGTTACGGCGCTAGCGGGGGAACAGATACGCAGTATTTT CASSYGASGGTDTQYF
TRBJ2-4 TRBV20-1 - - TGCAGTGCTAGTCTACGCGGGTTCGCCAAAAACATTCAGTACTTC CSASLRGFAKNIQYF
TRBJ1-2 TRBV7-8 - TRBD1 TGTGCCAGCAGCTTTACCGAGACAGGGTTCCATGGCTACACCTTC CASSFTETGFHGYTF